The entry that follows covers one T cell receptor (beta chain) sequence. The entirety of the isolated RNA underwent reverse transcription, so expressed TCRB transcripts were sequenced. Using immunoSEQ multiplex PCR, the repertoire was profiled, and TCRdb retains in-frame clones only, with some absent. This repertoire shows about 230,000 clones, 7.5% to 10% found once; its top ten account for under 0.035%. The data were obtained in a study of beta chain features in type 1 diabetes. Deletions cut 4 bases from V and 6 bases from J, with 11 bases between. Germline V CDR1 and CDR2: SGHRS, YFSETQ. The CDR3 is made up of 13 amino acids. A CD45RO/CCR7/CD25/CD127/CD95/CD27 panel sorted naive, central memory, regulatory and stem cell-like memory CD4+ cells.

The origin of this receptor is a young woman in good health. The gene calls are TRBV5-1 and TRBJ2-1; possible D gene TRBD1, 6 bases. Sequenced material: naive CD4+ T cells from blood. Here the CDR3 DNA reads TGCGCCAGCAGCGGAACAGGGCTCAATGAGCAGTTCTTC. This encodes CASSGTGLNEQFF.